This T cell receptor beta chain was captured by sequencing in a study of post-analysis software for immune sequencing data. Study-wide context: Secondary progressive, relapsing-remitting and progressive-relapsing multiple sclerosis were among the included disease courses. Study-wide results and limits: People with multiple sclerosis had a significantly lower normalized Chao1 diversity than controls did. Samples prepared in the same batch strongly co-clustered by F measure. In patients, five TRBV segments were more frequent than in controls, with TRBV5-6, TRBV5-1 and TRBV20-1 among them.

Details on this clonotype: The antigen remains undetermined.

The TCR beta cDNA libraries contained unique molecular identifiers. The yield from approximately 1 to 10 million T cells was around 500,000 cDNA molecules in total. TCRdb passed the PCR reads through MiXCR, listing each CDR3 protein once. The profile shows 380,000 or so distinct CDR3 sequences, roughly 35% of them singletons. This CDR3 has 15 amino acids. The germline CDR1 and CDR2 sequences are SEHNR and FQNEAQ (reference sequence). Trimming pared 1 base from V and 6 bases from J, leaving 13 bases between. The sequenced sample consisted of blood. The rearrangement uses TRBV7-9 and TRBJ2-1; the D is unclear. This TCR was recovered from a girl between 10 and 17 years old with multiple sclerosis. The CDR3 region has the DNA TGTGCCAGCAGCTTAGGGGCATCCCGACGCAATGAGCAGTTCTTC. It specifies CASSLGASRRNEQFF. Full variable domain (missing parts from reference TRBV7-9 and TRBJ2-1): DTGVSQNPRHKITKRGQNVTFRCDPISEHNRLYWYRQTLGQGPEFLTYFQNEAQLEKSRLLSDRFSAERPKGSFSTLEIQRTEQGDSAMYLCASSLGASRRNEQFFGPGTRLTVL.